These 8 T cell receptor beta chains came from one sample sequenced in a study of cytomegalovirus exposure and HLA in healthy donors. Produced via immunoSEQ multiplex PCR; TCRdb's table is partial and in-frame only. The sample has about 360,000 clones, roughly 88% seen once; the top ten hold roughly 0.83%. The sample was PBMCs. All receptors come from a woman younger than 30 in good health and CMV-seronegative.

The gene calls are TRBV5-1 and TRBJ1-1; tentative D call: TRBD1 (5 bases). The germline gives CDR1 SGHRS, CDR2 YFSETQ. This CDR3 has 19 residues. Trimming cost V 3 bases and J 0 bases, with 24 bases left between them. In nucleotides, the CDR3 is TGCGCCAGCAGCTCTGCCCCTCGACAGTCAGGGATAATGAACACTGAAGCTTTCTTT. Amino acid sequence: CASSSAPRQSGIMNTEAFF.

This chain links TRBV5-1 with TRBJ2-1; 7 nucleotides line up with TRBD2. J was trimmed by 4 bases and V by 1 base; bases with no gene match: 11. The length of the CDR3 is 17 residues. The germline V gene has CDR1 SGHRS and CDR2 YFSETQ. CDR3 residues: CASSLRASGTFYNEQFF. In DNA, the CDR3 is TGCGCCAGCAGCTTGAGGGCTAGCGGAACCTTTTACAATGAGCAGTTCTTC.

This clone occurred a few times. This chain links TRBV18 with TRBJ2-2; 9 nucleotides line up with TRBD1. V dropped 3 bases and J dropped 1; count of bases not matched to a gene: 0. The CDR3 has 15 residues. CDR1 and CDR2 from the germline V gene are KGHSH and LQKENI. CDR3 amino acids: CASSPGQGNTGELFF. CDR3 bases: TGTGCCAGCTCACCGGGACAGGGGAACACCGGGGAGCTGTTTTTT.

V is TRBV30 and J is TRBJ1-6; the D gene is possibly TRBD1 (6 bases). The germline CDR1 and CDR2 sequences are GTSNPN and SVGIG (reference sequence). Deletions cut 5 bases from V and 9 bases from J, with 17 bases between. This CDR3 is 14 amino acids long. The CDR3 DNA is TGTGCCTGGGTACGGCAGGGGCTAAGTTCACCCCTCCACTTT. Amino acid sequence: CAWVRQGLSSPLHF.

Here the CDR3 DNA reads TGTGCCAGCAGTTTAAGAGAGCCGAGCGGGAGGCACTACGAGCAGTACTTC. Translation: CASSLREPSGRHYEQYF. The V and J genes are TRBV27 and TRBJ2-7, with 9 bases identical to TRBD2. CDR1 is MNHEY and CDR2 is SMNVEV in the germline V gene (reference sequence). This CDR3 is built from 17 residues. The junction had 11 bases not matched to a gene; V was cut back by 2 bases and J by 3 bases.

V gene TRBV5-1 combines with J gene TRBJ2-2, with 7 bases matching TRBD2. The V gene's germline CDR1 is SGHRS and CDR2 YFSETQ. V was pared by 4 bases and J by 6 bases, with 9 bases of the junction left unmatched. The CDR3 has 15 residues. CDR3 residues: CASSPSATSAGELFF. For the CDR3, the DNA is TGCGCCAGCAGCCCGTCAGCAACTAGCGCCGGGGAGCTGTTTTTT.

The V gene is TRBV25-1, the J gene TRBJ2-7, with 13 bases identical to TRBD2. The germline V gene has CDR1 MGHDK and CDR2 SYGVNS. Trimming took 1 base from V and 3 from J; bases not matched to a gene: 3. The CDR3 is 16 residues long. CDR3 loop: CASSEWGLAGSYEQYF. CDR3 bases: TGTGCCAGCAGTGAATGGGGACTAGCGGGGAGCTACGAGCAGTACTTC.

The V and J genes are TRBV27 and TRBJ1-2, with no clear D. V was pared by 6 bases and J by 6 bases, with 17 bases between. The germline V gene has CDR1 MNHEY and CDR2 SMNVEV (reference sequence). There are 14 residues in the CDR3. The CDR3 region has the DNA TGTGCCAGCAGCCGACAACCACCCCGCGATGGCTACACCTTC. This codes for CASSRQPPRDGYTF.